The 2 T cell receptor beta chains below were found in one sample sequenced in a study of blood T cell repertoires in COVID-19. Here immunoSEQ multiplex PCR was the method, and the copy in TCRdb shows in-frame clones only, minus some. Among under 300,000 clones, 86% were seen once, and the ten largest hold approximately 14%. The material sequenced was peripheral blood. These receptors all come from a woman in her 70s with COVID-19, enrolled during active disease.

This chain joins TRBV18 and TRBJ2-1, with D perhaps TRBD1 (5 bases). The CDR3 contains 15 residues. Trimming stripped 3 bases from V and 7 bases from J, with 16 bases between. Per germline, CDR1 KGHSH and CDR2 LQKENI. The CDR3 protein is CASSPNGGAKNEQFF. As DNA, the CDR3 is TGTGCCAGCTCACCCAACGGTGGGGCTAAAAATGAGCAGTTCTTC.

The rearrangement joins TRBV19 to TRBJ2-5; 8 positions agree with TRBD2. Trimming cost V 3 bases and J 7 bases; bases outside gene matches: 7. The length of the CDR3 is 14 residues. CDR1 and CDR2 from the germline V gene are LNHDA and SQIVND (reference sequence). CDR3 sequence (DNA): TGTGCCAGTAGTATTAACGGGGGGGCCGTGACCCAGTACTTC. It codes for CASSINGGAVTQYF.